This record covers a single T cell receptor beta chain. Its antigen is currently unknown. Generation of TCR cDNA used 5'RACE template switching (which added a universal primer site and UMIs). TCRdb reprocessed the 5' RACE reads via MiXCR and lists one record per CDR3 protein. The repertoire holds 150,000 to 200,000 distinct CDR3 sequences, with around 9% as singletons. This sample is drawn from a study of T cells after yellow fever vaccination. General study points: Overall, a small share of clonotypes was seen in both CD4 and CD8 compartments. Clones from primary vaccination mostly reappeared after the booster (around 97% CD4, around 90% CD8). The bulk population could contribute abundant contaminating clonotypes to FACS-sorted repertoires.

Trimming left V 1 base short and J 5 bases short, with 11 bases between. CDR1 and CDR2 (germline): LGHNA, YNFKEQ. The CDR3 runs to 14 residues. The TCR originated in a man in his late teens or twenties who received the YFV17D yellow fever vaccine. The chain couples TRBV4-2 to TRBJ2-5, with a tentative D call TRBD1 (5 bases). The sample in question was CD8+ T cells sorted from PBMCs, obtained 45 days after the yellow fever booster vaccination. In DNA form, the CDR3 reads TGTGCCAGCAGCCAAGCTTTAGGGGCCGAGACCCAGTACTTC. It encodes CASSQALGAETQYF.